This T cell receptor (beta chain) was observed in a study of T cell responses to AZD1222 COVID-19 vaccine. The protocol was immunoSEQ multiplex PCR, while the TCRdb copy is restricted to in-frame clones and leaves out a portion. This table holds about 150,000 clones, 75% to 90% found once. V lost 3 bases and J lost 2, with 11 bases in between. The CDR3 runs to 16 residues. The germline gives CDR1 MNHEY, CDR2 SMNVEV (reference sequence). The specimen was peripheral blood, collected after recovery from COVID-19. The receptor's source is an adult who had recovered from COVID-19. J is TRBJ1-6 and V is TRBV27; possible D gene TRBD1, 5 bases. CDR3 nucleotides: TGTGCCAGCAGTTTGGGGACTGGAACCTATAATTCACCCCTCCACTTT. Protein product: CASSLGTGTYNSPLHF.